This T cell receptor beta chain was retrieved from a study of blood T cell repertoires in COVID-19. Study details: Samples taken during acute and convalescent COVID-19 were collected in the United States, Italy and Spain. Sample material is recorded as cDNA or gDNA derived from T cells, B-cell-depleted T cells, or PBMCs.

Produced via immunoSEQ multiplex PCR; TCRdb's table is partial and in-frame only. The sample yields roughly 160,000 clones, approximately 81% seen once. This CDR3 has 16 residues. Germline lookup yields CDR1 KGHSH and CDR2 LQKENI. Trimming removed 3 bases at V and 0 bases at J, with 12 bases between. The chain couples TRBV18 to TRBJ1-3; TRBD1 might be the D (5 bases). The specimen was peripheral blood. The receptor comes from a woman older than 75 with active or convalescent COVID-19. CDR3 DNA sequence: TGTGCCAGCTCACCGGACCGGGGGAGCTCTGGAAACACCATATATTTT. Translation: CASSPDRGSSGNTIYF.